This T cell receptor beta chain emerged from a study of blood T cell repertoires in COVID-19. Study context: Sites across the United States, Italy and Spain contributed samples from acute and convalescent COVID-19. T cells, B-cell-depleted T cells, or PBMCs provided the cDNA or gDNA that served as material.

The CDR3 length is 15 residues. Germline V lookup: CDR1 SGHNT, CDR2 YENEEA. Trimming at V came to 2 bases and at J to 3 bases, leaving 5 bases not matched to a gene. Original handling: From reference gene primer amplification, estimates of nucleated cell counts were derived. This table comes from immunoSEQ multiplex PCR, and its TCRdb copy is limited to in-frame clones, with some not included. The DNA gave D and trimming, while V, J and clone size come from that table. Among approximately 110,000 clones, approximately 81% were seen once, and the ten largest hold more than 10%. The chain has TRBV11-3 and TRBJ2-7; 9 bases are shared with TRBD2. The receptor comes from a human donor in a cohort sampled during active COVID-19. Sequencing input: peripheral blood. CDR3 DNA sequence: TGTGCCAGCAGCTTACTAGCGGGGCCAGTCTACGAGCAGTACTTC. It is translated as CASSLLAGPVYEQYF.